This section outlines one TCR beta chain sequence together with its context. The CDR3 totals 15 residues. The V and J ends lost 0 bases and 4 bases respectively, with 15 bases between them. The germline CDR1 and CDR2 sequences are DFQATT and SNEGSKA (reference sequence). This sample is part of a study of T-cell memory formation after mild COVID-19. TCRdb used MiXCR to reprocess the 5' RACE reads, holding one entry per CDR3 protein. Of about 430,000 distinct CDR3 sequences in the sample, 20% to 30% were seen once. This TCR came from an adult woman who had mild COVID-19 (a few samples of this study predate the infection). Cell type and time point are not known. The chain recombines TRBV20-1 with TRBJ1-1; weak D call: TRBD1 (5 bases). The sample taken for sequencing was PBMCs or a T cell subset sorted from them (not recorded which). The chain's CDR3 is CSARDPRGESTEAFF. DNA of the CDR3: TGCAGTGCTAGAGATCCAAGGGGCGAGAGCACTGAAGCTTTCTTT.